These 17 T cell receptor beta chains were sequenced from one sample in a study of blood T cell repertoires in COVID-19. Generated by immunoSEQ multiplex PCR, the TCRdb table keeps only in-frame clones and is missing some. The table has approximately 82,000 clones, roughly four fifths seen once. Sequences were obtained from peripheral blood. The origin of the receptors is a human donor in a cohort sampled during active COVID-19.

This sequence joins TRBV19 and TRBJ2-3; no definite D call. V was trimmed by 3 bases and J by 8 bases, leaving 6 bases between them. This CDR3 is built from 11 residues. Germline assignment: CDR1 LNHDA and CDR2 SQIVND (reference sequence). CDR3 coding DNA: TGTGCCAGTAGTATTAGAGCTACGCAGTATTTT. Its translation: CASSIRATQYF.

The CDR3 here is CASSPSPQAIGDTQYF. CDR3 in DNA: TGCGCCAGCAGCCCCTCCCCCCAGGCAATTGGAGATACGCAGTATTTT. The V gene is TRBV4-1, the J gene TRBJ2-3; the D is unclear. In germline, CDR1 is MGHRA, CDR2 YSYEKL. Trimming pared 4 bases from V and 5 bases from J, leaving 19 bases between. This CDR3 comprises 16 residues.

This chain uses TRBV6-6 with TRBJ1-6; TRBD1 matches 7 bases. Germline CDR1 reads MNHNY; CDR2 reads SVGAGI (reference sequence). CDR3 length: 14 amino acids. Unmatched junction bases numbered 5, after V lost 7 bases and J lost 5 bases. This CDR3 is CASTWDRDNSPLHF. The CDR3, as DNA: TGTGCCAGCACTTGGGACAGAGATAATTCACCCCTCCACTTT.

J is TRBJ2-3 and V is TRBV5-1; 12 bases line up with TRBD2. The ends lost 8 bases at V and 4 bases at J; junction bases unmatched: 2. The CDR3 length is 13 residues. Per germline, CDR1 SGHRS and CDR2 YFSETQ. CDR3 loop: CASWTSGADTQYF. In DNA, the CDR3 is TGCGCCAGTTGGACTAGCGGGGCAGATACGCAGTATTTT. Variable domain in full (rest from reference TRBV5-1 and TRBJ2-3): KAGVTQTPRYLIKTRGQQVTLSCSPISGHRSVSWYQQTPGQGLQFLFEYFSETQRNKGNFPGRFSGRQFSNSRSEMNVSTLELGDSALYLCASWTSGADTQYFGPGTRLTVL.

This clone appeared a few times. The CDR3 protein is CASSLGSHEQQFF. The CDR3 DNA sequence: TGTGCCAGCAGTTTGGGCAGTCATGAACAACAGTTCTTC. The J gene is TRBJ2-1, the V gene TRBV12-3 or TRBV12-4, with D unresolved. This CDR3 is 13 amino acids long. Trimming cost V 3 bases and J 13 bases, with 16 bases left between them.

The V gene is TRBV4-1, the J gene TRBJ2-3, with D hard to call. The CDR3 covers 13 residues. The germline V and J ends were trimmed by 5 bases and 2 bases, with 8 bases remaining between them. CDR1 is MGHRA, CDR2 YSYEKL, per germline. This CDR3 reads CASSSTLTDTQYF. The CDR3, as DNA: TGCGCCAGCAGCAGCACTCTCACAGATACGCAGTATTTT.

The V call is TRBV5-1, the J call TRBJ2-3; maybe TRBD2 (7 bases). The CDR3 has 16 amino acids. From germline, CDR1 is SGHRS and CDR2 YFSETQ. The ends were cut back, 1 base at V and 2 bases at J, with 14 bases in the middle. CDR3: CASSLPLRGLTDTQYF. The CDR3 DNA reads as TGCGCCAGCAGCTTGCCGTTGCGGGGGCTCACAGATACGCAGTATTTT.

The chain has TRBV7-9 and TRBJ2-5; 9 bases match TRBD2. Unmatched junction bases numbered 6, after V lost 6 bases and J lost 4 bases. The germline CDR1 and CDR2 sequences are SEHNR and FQNEAQ (reference sequence). There are 14 residues in the CDR3. CDR3 nucleotide sequence: TGTGCCAGCAGGTCATCAGCGGGGGGAGAGACCCAGTACTTC. Its translation is CASRSSAGGETQYF.

CDR3 in DNA: TGTGCCAGCAGCCCTAAGACAGGGACTTTGACTGAAGCTTTCTTT. This sequence encodes CASSPKTGTLTEAFF. V and J are TRBV9 and TRBJ1-1; 7 nucleotides align to TRBD1. Germline CDR1 reads SGDLS; CDR2 reads YYNGEE. CDR3 length equals 15 residues. The V and J ends lost 4 bases and 5 bases, in that order; junction bases with no gene match: 11.

The V call is TRBV19, the J call TRBJ2-1, with 9 bases fitting TRBD1. The CDR3 is 13 residues long. In germline, CDR1 is LNHDA, CDR2 SQIVND (reference sequence). The trim removed 5 bases at V and 9 bases at J, leaving 5 bases unmatched. CDR3 bases: TGTGCCAGTAGTTGGGACAGGGATTCTGAGCAGTTCTTC. Amino acids: CASSWDRDSEQFF.

The chain links TRBV7-8 to TRBJ1-1, with 7 bases fitting TRBD1. Per the germline V gene, CDR1 is SGHVS and CDR2 is FQNEAQ. V dropped 1 base and J dropped 4; count of bases not matched to a gene: 6. This CDR3 contains 15 residues. This chain's CDR3 is CASSLGDRGPTEAFF. DNA for the CDR3: TGTGCCAGCAGCTTAGGAGATAGGGGGCCCACTGAAGCTTTCTTT.

The chain uses TRBV7-8 and TRBJ2-3; 7 bases map to TRBD2. The CDR3 length is 13 residues. Germline V CDR1 and CDR2: SGHVS, FQNEAQ. The junction had 11 bases not matched to a gene; V was cut back by 8 bases and J by 9 bases. The CDR3 nucleotides read TGTGCCAGCCGGACTCGGGGGGACTCGACGCAGTATTTT. Translated, it gives CASRTRGDSTQYF.

This chain joins TRBV4-3 and TRBJ1-2; 7 bases are shared with TRBD1. Trimming took 3 bases from V and 0 from J; bases not matched to a gene: 4. Germline V gives CDR1 LGHNA, CDR2 YSLEER. The CDR3 has 15 amino acids. CDR3 nucleotides: TGCGCCAGCAGCCAGGGACAGTTAGCTAACTATGGCTACACCTTC. Protein sequence: CASSQGQLANYGYTF.

This clone was observed once. The V call is TRBV2, the J call TRBJ2-7, with D possibly being TRBD2 (6 bases). Trimming shortened V by 6 bases and J by 11 bases, and 17 bases separated the two germline ends. The germline V gene has CDR1 SNHLY and CDR2 FYNNEI. The CDR3 spans 12 residues. This chain's CDR3 is CASRALTREEYF. CDR3 nucleotide sequence: TGTGCCAGCAGAGCGCTGACCAGGGAGGAGTACTTC.

The chain combines TRBV5-1 with TRBJ2-2, with D perhaps TRBD1 (5 bases). Germline CDR1 is SGHRS and CDR2 is YFSETQ. This CDR3 region has 13 residues. V was shortened by 2 bases and J by 7 bases, with 9 bases between the two germline ends. Written as DNA, the CDR3 is TGCGCCAGCAGCTTACAGGTGGACGGGGAGCTGTTTTTT. Translating it yields CASSLQVDGELFF.

This clone was recorded at least ten times. This chain links TRBV4-3 with TRBJ1-4; 8 bases align to TRBD1. The CDR3 has 17 amino acids. Germline assignment: CDR1 LGHNA and CDR2 YSLEER. J gave up 6 bases and V 2 bases, and 11 bases lay outside the gene matches. The CDR3 DNA sequence: TGCGCCAGCAGCCAATTCGGAGACAGGGGACGGGATGAAAAACTGTTTTTT. Residues: CASSQFGDRGRDEKLFF.

The J gene is TRBJ2-3, the V gene TRBV30; 13 bases are shared with TRBD2. The CDR3 has 18 residues. J lost 0 bases, V lost 4 bases, and 10 bases had no gene match. Germline V gives CDR1 GTSNPN, CDR2 SVGIG (reference sequence). The CDR3 DNA follows: TGTGCCTGGACGAGAGGGACTAGCGGGGATACTAGCACAGATACGCAGTATTTT. Translated: CAWTRGTSGDTSTDTQYF.